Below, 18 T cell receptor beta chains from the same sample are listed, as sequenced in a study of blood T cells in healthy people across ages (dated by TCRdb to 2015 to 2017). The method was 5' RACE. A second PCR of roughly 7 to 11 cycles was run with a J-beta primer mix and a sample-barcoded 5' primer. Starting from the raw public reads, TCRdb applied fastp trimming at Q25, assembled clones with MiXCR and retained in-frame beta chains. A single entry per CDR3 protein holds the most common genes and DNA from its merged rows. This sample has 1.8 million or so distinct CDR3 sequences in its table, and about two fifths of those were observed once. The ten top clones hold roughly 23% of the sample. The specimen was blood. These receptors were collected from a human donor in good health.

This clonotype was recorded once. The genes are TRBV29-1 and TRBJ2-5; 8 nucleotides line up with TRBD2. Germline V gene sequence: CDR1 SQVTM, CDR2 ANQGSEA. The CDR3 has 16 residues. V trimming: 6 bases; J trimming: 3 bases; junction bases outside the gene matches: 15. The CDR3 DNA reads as TGCAGCGTCACTGGGACCAGCGGGGGTCCAAAAGAGACCCAGTACTTC. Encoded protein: CSVTGTSGGPKETQYF.

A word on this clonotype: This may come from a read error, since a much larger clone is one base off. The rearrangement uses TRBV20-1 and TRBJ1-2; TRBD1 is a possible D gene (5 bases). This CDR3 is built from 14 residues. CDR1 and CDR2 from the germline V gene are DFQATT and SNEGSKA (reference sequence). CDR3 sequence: CSASRGEGNYDYTF. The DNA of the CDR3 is TGCAGTGCTAGTCGAGGGGAGGGTAACTATGACTACACCTTC.

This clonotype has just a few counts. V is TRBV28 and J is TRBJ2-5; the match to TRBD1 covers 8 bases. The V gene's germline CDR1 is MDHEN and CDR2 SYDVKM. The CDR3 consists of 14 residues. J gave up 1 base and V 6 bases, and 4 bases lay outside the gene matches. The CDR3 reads CASRRDRRQETQYF. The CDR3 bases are TGTGCCAGCAGACGGGACAGGCGCCAAGAGACCCAGTACTTC.

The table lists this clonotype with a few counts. The chain's CDR3 is CASSSTGRGETQYF. As DNA, the CDR3 is TGTGCCAGCAGTTCAACGGGGAGGGGAGAGACCCAGTACTTC. The rearrangement joins TRBV12-3 or TRBV12-4 to TRBJ2-5; 7 bases match TRBD2. The CDR3 loop spans 14 amino acids. V trimming: 4 bases; J trimming: 4 bases; junction bases outside the gene matches: 6.

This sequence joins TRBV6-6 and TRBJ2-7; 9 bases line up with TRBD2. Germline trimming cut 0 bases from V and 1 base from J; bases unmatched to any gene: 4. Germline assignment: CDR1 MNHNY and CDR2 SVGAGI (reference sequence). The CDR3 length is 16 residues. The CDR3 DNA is TGTGCCAGCAGTTACTCGCCAGCGGGGGGATCCTACGAGCAGTACTTC. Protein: CASSYSPAGGSYEQYF.

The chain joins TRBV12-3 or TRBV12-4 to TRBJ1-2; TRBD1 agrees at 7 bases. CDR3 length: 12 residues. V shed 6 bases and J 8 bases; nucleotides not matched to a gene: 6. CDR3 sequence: CASRYRGGGYTF. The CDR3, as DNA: TGTGCCAGCAGGTACAGGGGTGGAGGCTACACCTTC.

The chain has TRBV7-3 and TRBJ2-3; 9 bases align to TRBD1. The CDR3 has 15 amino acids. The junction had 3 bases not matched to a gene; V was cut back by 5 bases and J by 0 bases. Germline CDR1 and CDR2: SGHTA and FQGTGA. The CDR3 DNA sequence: TGTGCCAGCAGCAAGGACAGGGGAAGCACAGATACGCAGTATTTT. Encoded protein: CASSKDRGSTDTQYF. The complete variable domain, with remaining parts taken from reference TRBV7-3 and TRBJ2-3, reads GAGVSQTPSNKVTEKGKYVELRCDPISGHTALYWYRQSLGQGPEFLIYFQGTGAADDSGLPNDRFFAVRPEGSVSTLKIQRTERGDSAVYLCASSKDRGSTDTQYFGPGTRLTVL.

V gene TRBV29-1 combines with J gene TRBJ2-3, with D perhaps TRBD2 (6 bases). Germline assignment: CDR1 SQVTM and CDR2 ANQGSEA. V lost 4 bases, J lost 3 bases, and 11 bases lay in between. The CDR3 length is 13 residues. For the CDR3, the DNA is TGCAGCGTTGTCGGGAGAACAACAGATACGCAGTATTTT. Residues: CSVVGRTTDTQYF.

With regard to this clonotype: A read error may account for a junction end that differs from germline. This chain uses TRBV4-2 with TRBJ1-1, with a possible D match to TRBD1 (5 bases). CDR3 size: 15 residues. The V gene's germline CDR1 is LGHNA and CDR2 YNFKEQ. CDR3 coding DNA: TGTGCCAGCAACCAACCTCCGGGGGGGGTCGTTGAAGCTTTCTTT. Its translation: CASNQPPGGVVEAFF.

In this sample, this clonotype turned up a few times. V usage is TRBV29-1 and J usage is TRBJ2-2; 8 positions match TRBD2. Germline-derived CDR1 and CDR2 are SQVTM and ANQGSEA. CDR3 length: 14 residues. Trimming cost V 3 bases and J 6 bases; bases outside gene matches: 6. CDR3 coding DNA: TGCAGCGTTGAGGGACTAGTTTCTCCCGGGGAGCTGTTTTTT. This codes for CSVEGLVSPGELFF.

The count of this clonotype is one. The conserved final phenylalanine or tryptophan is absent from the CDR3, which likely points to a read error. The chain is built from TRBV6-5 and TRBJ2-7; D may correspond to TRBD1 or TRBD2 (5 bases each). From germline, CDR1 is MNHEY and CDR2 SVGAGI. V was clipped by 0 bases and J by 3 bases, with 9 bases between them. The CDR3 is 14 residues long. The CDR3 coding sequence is TGTGCCAGCAGTTACTCGCCAGGGAGCTACGAGCAGTACTGC. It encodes CASSYSPGSYEQYC.

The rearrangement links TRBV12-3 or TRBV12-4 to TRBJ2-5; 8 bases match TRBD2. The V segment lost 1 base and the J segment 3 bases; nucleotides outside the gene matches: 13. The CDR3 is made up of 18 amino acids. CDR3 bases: TGTGCCAGCAGTTTAGGGTCGGCGGGGGGCCCACTAGAAGAGACCCAGTACTTC. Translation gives CASSLGSAGGPLEETQYF.

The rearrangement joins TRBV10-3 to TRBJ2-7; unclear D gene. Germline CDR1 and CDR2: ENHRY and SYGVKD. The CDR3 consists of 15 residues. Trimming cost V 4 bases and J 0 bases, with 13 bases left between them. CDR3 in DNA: TGTGCCATCAGTGCAGGCCCTGAGAGCTCCTACGAGCAGTACTTC. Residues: CAISAGPESSYEQYF.

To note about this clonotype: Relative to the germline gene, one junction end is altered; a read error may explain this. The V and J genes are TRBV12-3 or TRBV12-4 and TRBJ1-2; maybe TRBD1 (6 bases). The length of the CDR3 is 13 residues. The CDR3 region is CAGSFSQGYGYTF. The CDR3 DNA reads TGTGCCGGCAGTTTTTCACAGGGTTATGGCTACACCTTC.

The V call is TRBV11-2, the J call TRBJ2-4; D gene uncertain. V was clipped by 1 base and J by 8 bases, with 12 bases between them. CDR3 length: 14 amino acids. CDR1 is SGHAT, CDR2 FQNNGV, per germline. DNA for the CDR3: TGTGCCAGCAGCTTAGCTGTCTATTCGCACATTCAGTACTTC. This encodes CASSLAVYSHIQYF.

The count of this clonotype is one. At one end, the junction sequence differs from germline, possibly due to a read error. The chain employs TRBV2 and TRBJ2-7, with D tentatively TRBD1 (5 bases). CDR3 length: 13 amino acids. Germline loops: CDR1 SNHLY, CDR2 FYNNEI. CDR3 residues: CASSEPGKYGQYF. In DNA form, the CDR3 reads TGTGCCAGCAGTGAACCAGGGAAGTACGGGCAGTACTTC.

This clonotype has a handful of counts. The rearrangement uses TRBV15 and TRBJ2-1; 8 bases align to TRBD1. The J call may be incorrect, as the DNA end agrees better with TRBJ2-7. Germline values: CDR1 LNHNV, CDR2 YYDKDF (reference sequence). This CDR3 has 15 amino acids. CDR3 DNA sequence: TGTGCCACCAGCAGAGAGGCAGGGGGCTTTCACGAGCAGTACTTC. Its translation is CATSREAGGFHEQYF.

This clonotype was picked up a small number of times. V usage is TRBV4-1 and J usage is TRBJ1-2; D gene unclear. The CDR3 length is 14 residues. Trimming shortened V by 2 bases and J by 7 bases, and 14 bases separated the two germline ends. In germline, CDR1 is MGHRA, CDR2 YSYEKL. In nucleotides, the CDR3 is TGCGCCAGCAGCCAAAACAGTGTGCAGGCTGGCTACACCTTC. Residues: CASSQNSVQAGYTF.